This T cell receptor beta chain emerged from a study of blood T cell repertoires in COVID-19. Study as a whole: Samples taken during acute and convalescent COVID-19 were collected in the United States, Italy and Spain. PBMCs, B-cell-depleted T cells, or T cells provided the cDNA or gDNA that made up the material.

Assay: immunoSEQ multiplex PCR; the TCRdb copy retains only in-frame clones and omits some. The repertoire holds about 150,000 clones, roughly 86% seen once, with under 3% in the top ten. The TCR sequence derives from an elderly woman with COVID-19, enrolled during active disease. Sequenced: peripheral blood.

In DNA, the CDR3 is TGCAGTGCTAGTGATGCACAGATTGACCCCAATCAGCCCCAGCATTTT. Its protein is CSASDAQIDPNQPQHF. The chain uses TRBV20-1 and TRBJ1-5; D is unclear. The CDR3 sequence is 16 residues long. V lost 3 bases, J lost 3 bases, and 18 bases lay in between. Germline loops: CDR1 DFQATT, CDR2 SNEGSKA (reference sequence).